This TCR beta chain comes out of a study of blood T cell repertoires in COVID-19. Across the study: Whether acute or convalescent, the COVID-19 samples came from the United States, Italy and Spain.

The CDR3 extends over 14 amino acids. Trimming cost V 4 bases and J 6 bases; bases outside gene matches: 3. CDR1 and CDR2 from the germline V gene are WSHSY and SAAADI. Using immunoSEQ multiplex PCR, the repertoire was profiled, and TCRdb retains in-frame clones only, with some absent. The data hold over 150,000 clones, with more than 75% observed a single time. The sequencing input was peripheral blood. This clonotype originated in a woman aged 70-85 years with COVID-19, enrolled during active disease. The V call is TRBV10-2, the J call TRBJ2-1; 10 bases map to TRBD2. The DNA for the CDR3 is TGCGCCAGCAGTGTGACTAGCGGGTCCAATGAGCAGTTCTTC. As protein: CASSVTSGSNEQFF.